Following are 20 T cell receptor beta chains from one sample sequenced in a study of Ad26.COV2.S vaccination and SARS-CoV-2 variants. Some clones are missing from TCRdb's copy, which holds only in-frame ones; the method was immunoSEQ multiplex PCR. Here the sample spans a few hundred thousand clones, around 90% being singletons. Treatment in this sample: around 19 received Ad26.COV2.S at low or high dose, single or two shots; several received placebo; per-sample allocation not given. Day 63 after the first vaccine or placebo injection was the time point for sampling. Sequencing was performed on peripheral blood, taken in a trial of Ad26.COV2.S vaccine versus placebo. These receptors were obtained from a person between 18 and 65 years old who received the Ad26.COV2.S COVID-19 vaccine or a placebo.

The genes are TRBV6-6 and TRBJ2-3; D is uncertain. Germline CDR1 is MNHNY and CDR2 is SVGAGI (reference sequence). Trimming took 2 bases from V and 2 from J, leaving 5 bases between them. The CDR3 has 13 amino acids. The CDR3 DNA sequence: TGTGCCAGCAGTTACAGATTCACAGATACGCAGTATTTT. Its translation is CASSYRFTDTQYF.

The chain combines TRBV5-1 with TRBJ2-2, with a weak D call TRBD1 (5 bases). The V gene lost 0 bases and the J gene lost 1 base, with 10 bases spanning the gap. Germline lookup yields CDR1 SGHRS and CDR2 YFSETQ. This CDR3 spans 16 amino acids. CDR3 amino acids: CASSLAAGKNTGELFF. The CDR3 bases are TGCGCCAGCAGCTTGGCTGCAGGGAAGAACACCGGGGAGCTGTTTTTT.

This clone was counted between two and nine times. The V and J genes are TRBV7-3 and TRBJ2-1; weak D call: TRBD1 (6 bases). V was cut by 2 bases and J by 6 bases, with 8 bases left in between. Germline V gene sequence: CDR1 SGHTA, CDR2 FQGTGA. The CDR3 totals 13 residues. The chain's CDR3 is CASSLGTFNEQFF. The CDR3 DNA reads as TGTGCCAGCAGCTTAGGGACATTCAATGAGCAGTTCTTC.

The rearrangement links TRBV9 to TRBJ2-1; D is perhaps TRBD1 or TRBD2 (6 bases each). V was clipped by 3 bases and J by 3 bases, with 19 bases between them. The CDR3 consists of 17 residues. CDR1 SGDLS and CDR2 YYNGEE come from the germline V gene. The CDR3 region is CASSEGGHKIGYNEQFF. The CDR3 DNA follows: TGTGCCAGCAGCGAGGGGGGACACAAGATCGGCTACAATGAGCAGTTCTTC.

This chain connects TRBV13 to TRBJ2-7, with 13 bases fitting TRBD2. Germline V lookup: CDR1 PRHDT, CDR2 FYEKMQ (reference sequence). The CDR3 has 16 amino acids. Losses at the gene ends were 4 bases for V and 6 bases for J; bases not matched to a gene: 9. CDR3 residues: CASSSTGTSGMGEQYF. For the CDR3, the DNA is TGTGCCAGCAGCTCGACCGGGACTAGCGGGATGGGCGAGCAGTACTTC.

V gene TRBV27 combines with J gene TRBJ2-7, with D unresolved. Germline-derived CDR1 and CDR2 are MNHEY and SMNVEV (reference sequence). V was clipped by 8 bases and J by 0 bases, with 14 bases between them. This CDR3 has 14 residues. CDR3 region: CASSPAGSSYEQYF. CDR3 DNA: TGTGCCAGCTCCCCCGCTGGCAGCTCCTACGAGCAGTACTTC.

The V call is TRBV11-2, the J call TRBJ2-7, with 8 bases matching TRBD2. Germline loops: CDR1 SGHAT, CDR2 FQNNGV. V was clipped by 2 bases and J by 2 bases; unmatched bases: 2. CDR3 length: 14 amino acids. The chain's CDR3 is CASSLRGGPYEQYF. The CDR3 DNA is TGTGCCAGCAGCTTACGGGGGGGTCCCTACGAGCAGTACTTC.

This chain links TRBV7-3 with TRBJ2-3; weak D call: TRBD1 (6 bases). The V gene's germline CDR1 is SGHTA and CDR2 FQGTGA. The CDR3 totals 15 residues. The V end lost 5 bases, the J end lost 5 bases, and 17 bases lay between the germline ends. For the CDR3, the DNA is TGTGCCAGCAGCCAGACAGGAGGAGGAAAAGATACGCAGTATTTT. Translated, it gives CASSQTGGGKDTQYF.

Notes on this clone: The sample contains more than one DNA sequence encoding this CDR3. This CDR3 reads CASSRGQPQETQYF. The CDR3, as DNA: TGTGCCAGTAGTCGAGGACAGCCACAAGAGACCCAGTACTTC. This sequence joins TRBV19 and TRBJ2-5; D perhaps matches TRBD1 (6 bases). The CDR3 is 14 amino acids. Germline V gene lookup returns CDR1 LNHDA and CDR2 SQIVND (reference sequence). V shed 5 bases and J shed 2 bases, with 12 bases lying between them.

The J gene is TRBJ1-5, the V gene TRBV23-1, with D unclear. TRBV23-1 is designated an ORF whose function remains uncertain. Trimming stripped 0 bases from V and 5 bases from J, with 14 bases between. The CDR3 sequence is 16 residues long. The DNA of the CDR3 is TGCGCCAGCAGTCAATCGAGCCCCAGCCTTTATCAGCCCCAGCATTTT. This codes for CASSQSSPSLYQPQHF.

The V call is TRBV2, the J call TRBJ2-2; D possibly corresponds to TRBD1 (5 bases). Trimming took off 5 bases at V and 0 bases at J, with 10 bases between the two ends. The CDR3 has 15 amino acids. Germline CDR1 is SNHLY and CDR2 is FYNNEI. The CDR3 DNA reads TGTGCCAGCAGTCCTAGGACATCGAACACCGGGGAGCTGTTTTTT. Amino acids: CASSPRTSNTGELFF.

The chain uses TRBV3-1 (or the pseudogene TRBV3-2) and TRBJ2-4; TRBD2 agrees at 7 bases. This CDR3 has 18 residues. Germline CDR1 LGHDT, CDR2 YNNKEL (reference sequence). J was trimmed by 0 bases and V by 4 bases; bases with no gene match: 12. The CDR3 loop reads CASSPRDYPILAKNIQYF. The DNA of the CDR3 is TGTGCCAGCAGCCCCAGGGACTACCCAATACTAGCCAAAAACATTCAGTACTTC.

This chain connects TRBV7-2 to TRBJ2-5; TRBD2 matches at 8 bases. Germline V gene data show CDR1 as SGHTA and CDR2 as FQGNSA. Trimming cost V 3 bases and J 1 base; bases outside gene matches: 10. The length of the CDR3 is 17 residues. The chain's CDR3 is CASSLEFYSGTQETQYF. The DNA of the CDR3 is TGTGCCAGCAGCTTGGAGTTTTATAGCGGGACCCAAGAGACCCAGTACTTC.

The V call is TRBV6-6, the J call TRBJ1-6; D gene unclear. This CDR3 spans 16 amino acids. V lost 0 bases to trimming and J lost 5 bases, with 11 bases between them. Germline V CDR1 and CDR2: MNHNY, SVGAGI (reference sequence). The CDR3: CASSYSPRTNNSPLHF. The CDR3 bases are TGTGCCAGCAGTTACTCACCCCGAACCAATAATTCACCCCTCCACTTT.

The V and J genes are TRBV7-9 and TRBJ2-3; D not resolved. The CDR3 has 12 residues. Trimming left V 1 base short and J 7 bases short, with 6 bases between. Germline loops: CDR1 SEHNR, CDR2 FQNEAQ (reference sequence). This CDR3 is CASSLESHTQYF. The CDR3 bases are TGTGCCAGCAGCTTAGAGAGCCATACGCAGTATTTT. Supplemented by reference TRBV7-9 and TRBJ2-3, the full variable domain reads DTGVSQNPRHKITKRGQNVTFRCDPISEHNRLYWYRQTLGQGPEFLTYFQNEAQLEKSRLLSDRFSAERPKGSFSTLEIQRTEQGDSAMYLCASSLESHTQYFGPGTRLTVL.

This chain uses TRBV30 with TRBJ2-3, with 8 bases aligning to TRBD2. V was clipped by 7 bases and J by 6 bases; unmatched bases: 12. The germline gives CDR1 GTSNPN, CDR2 SVGIG (reference sequence). The CDR3 covers 14 residues. CDR3 in amino acids: CASTISGRQDTQYF. CDR3 bases: TGTGCCTCCACAATCAGCGGGAGACAGGATACGCAGTATTTT. The full variable domain, its missing parts supplied by reference TRBV30 and TRBJ2-3, is SQTIHQWPATLVQPVGSPLSLECTVEGTSNPNLYWYRQAAGRGLQLLFYSVGIGQISSEVPQNLSASRPQDRQFILSSKKLLLSDSGFYLCASTISGRQDTQYFGPGTRLTVL.

The V and J genes are TRBV19 and TRBJ2-5; no firm D call. The V end lost 7 bases, the J end lost 3 bases, and 15 bases lay between the germline ends. The CDR3 covers 14 residues. The germline CDR1 and CDR2 sequences are LNHDA and SQIVND (reference sequence). CDR3 in amino acids: CASKRSGTEETQYF. The CDR3 region has the DNA TGTGCCAGTAAAAGGAGTGGCACCGAAGAGACCCAGTACTTC. The full variable domain, with the rest looked up from reference TRBV19 and TRBJ2-5, is DGGITQSPKYLFRKEGQNVTLSCEQNLNHDAMYWYRQDPGQGLRLIYYSQIVNDFQKGDIAEGYSVSREKKESFPLTVTSAQKNPTAFYLCASKRSGTEETQYFGPGTRLLVL.

The rearrangement links TRBV9 to TRBJ2-7, with 12 bases fitting TRBD2. Unmatched junction bases numbered 4, after V lost 4 bases and J lost 2 bases. The germline CDR1 and CDR2 sequences are SGDLS and YYNGEE. The CDR3 sequence is 15 residues long. In DNA, the CDR3 is TGTGCCAGCAGCACTCTAGCGGGAGGGGCCTACGAGCAGTACTTC. Protein product: CASSTLAGGAYEQYF.

On this clone: Other DNA sequences from this sample encode an identical CDR3 as well. The chain employs TRBV9 and TRBJ2-7, with 8 bases identical to TRBD1. The trim removed 0 bases at V and 4 bases at J, leaving 9 bases unmatched. The CDR3 is 16 residues long. Looked up from germline, CDR1 is SGDLS and CDR2 is YYNGEE. DNA for the CDR3: TGTGCCAGCAGCGTAGCTGCCGGGACAGGCTCGTACGAGCAGTACTTC. Amino acid sequence: CASSVAAGTGSYEQYF.

The sample holds one count of this clone. The CDR3 loop reads CASSLAATSGRKNEQFF. The CDR3 nucleotides read TGTGCCAGCAGCCTCGCGGCGACTAGCGGGAGGAAGAATGAGCAGTTCTTC. The J gene is TRBJ2-1, the V gene TRBV5-6; 13 bases are a match to TRBD2. CDR3 length: 17 residues. V shed 4 bases and J 7 bases; nucleotides not matched to a gene: 11. Per the germline V gene, CDR1 is SGHDT and CDR2 is YYEEEE.